Below, 17 T cell receptor beta chains from the same sample are listed, as sequenced in a study of OX40 agonist ivuxolimab in advanced cancers. Clones were read by immunoSEQ multiplex PCR, and TCRdb kept only the in-frame ones, dropping some. The top ten clones hold more than 20% of a sample with about 34,000 clones, roughly 83% of them seen once. Sequenced material: CD4+ or CD8+ T cells sorted from blood, taken in a trial of the OX40 agonist ivuxolimab. These receptors were collected from an adult with an advanced solid tumor such as melanoma, head and neck, liver or kidney cancer.

This clone has just a few counts. The chain carries TRBV30 and TRBJ1-5; the D gene is possibly TRBD1 (6 bases). There are 15 residues in the CDR3. V was trimmed by 2 bases and J by 0 bases, leaving 11 bases between them. Germline CDR1 and CDR2: GTSNPN and SVGIG (reference sequence). For the CDR3, the DNA is TGTGCCTGGAGTACCGGGACACTTAGCAATCAGCCCCAGCATTTT. Its protein product is CAWSTGTLSNQPQHF. The full variable domain, completed using reference TRBV30 and TRBJ1-5, is SQTIHQWPATLVQPVGSPLSLECTVEGTSNPNLYWYRQAAGRGLQLLFYSVGIGQISSEVPQNLSASRPQDRQFILSSKKLLLSDSGFYLCAWSTGTLSNQPQHFGDGTRLSIL.

V usage is TRBV28 and J usage is TRBJ1-5; tentative D call: TRBD1 (5 bases). Germline CDR1 MDHEN, CDR2 SYDVKM. V lost 3 bases and J lost 6, with 9 bases in between. There are 13 residues in the CDR3. The DNA of the CDR3 is TGTGCCAGCAGTTTCCGGGGGGTTCAGCCCCAGCATTTT. Encoded protein: CASSFRGVQPQHF.

With respect to this clone: Compared with germline, one end of the junction differs, possibly owing to a read error. This chain joins TRBV7-7 and TRBJ2-2; 9 nucleotides match TRBD1. CDR1 is SSHAT and CDR2 is FNYEAQ in the germline V gene (reference sequence). The CDR3 is 17 amino acids. Here the CDR3 DNA reads TGTGCTAGCAGCTCCGGGACAGGGACTCGGGACACCGGGGAGCTGTTTTTT. Translation gives CASSSGTGTRDTGELFF. Full variable domain (remainder filled in from reference TRBV7-7 and TRBJ2-2): GAGVSQSPRYKVTKRGQDVTLRCDPISSHATLYWYQQALGQGPEFLTYFNYEAQPDKSGLPSDRFSAERPEGSISTLTIQRTEQRDSAMYRCASSSGTGTRDTGELFFGEGSRLTVL.

CDR3 DNA: TGCGCCAGCAGCCAAGATCAGGCGGGCAATCAGCCCCAGCATTTT. Translated: CASSQDQAGNQPQHF. The chain has TRBV4-1 and TRBJ1-5; D gene uncertain. This CDR3 region has 15 residues. The V gene's germline CDR1 is MGHRA and CDR2 YSYEKL. Trimming pared 0 bases from V and 2 bases from J, leaving 8 bases between.

The chain joins TRBV7-9 to TRBJ1-2; D possibly corresponds to TRBD1 (6 bases). The V gene's germline CDR1 is SEHNR and CDR2 FQNEAQ (reference sequence). CDR3 length: 13 amino acids. V gave up 3 bases and J gave up 7 bases, with 12 bases separating them. CDR3 DNA sequence: TGTGCCAGCAGCTTCGGACAGATGGGTGGCTACACCTTC. Translation gives CASSFGQMGGYTF.

The V and J genes are TRBV27 and TRBJ1-5, with a possible D match to TRBD1 (5 bases). The germline V gene has CDR1 MNHEY and CDR2 SMNVEV (reference sequence). V was clipped by 10 bases and J by 0 bases, with 13 bases between them. The CDR3 consists of 14 residues. For the CDR3, the DNA is TGTGCCACTTCCCCAGGGTATAGCAATCAGCCCCAGCATTTT. This gives the protein CATSPGYSNQPQHF.

The rearrangement uses TRBV25-1 and TRBJ1-1; no reliable D call. There are 15 residues in the CDR3. V was pared by 3 bases and J by 0 bases, with 11 bases between. Germline V gene sequence: CDR1 MGHDK, CDR2 SYGVNS. The CDR3 DNA reads TGTGCCAGCAGTGATAGAAGTCTGCTGAACACTGAAGCTTTCTTT. Its translation: CASSDRSLLNTEAFF.

The chain couples TRBV6-5 to TRBJ2-7, with D tentatively TRBD2 (6 bases). The V gene lost 2 bases and the J gene lost 2 bases, with 10 bases spanning the gap. The CDR3 contains 14 residues. The V gene's germline CDR1 is MNHEY and CDR2 SVGAGI. CDR3 bases: TGTGCCAGCAGTTACGGGCCGGGGGCCTACGAGCAGTACTTC. Its protein is CASSYGPGAYEQYF.

The chain recombines TRBV27 with TRBJ2-3, with D maybe TRBD2 (6 bases). V was pared by 3 bases and J by 5 bases, with 9 bases between. Germline V gene sequence: CDR1 MNHEY, CDR2 SMNVEV (reference sequence). This CDR3 contains 13 residues. CDR3 sequence: CASSLDGGDTQYF. For the CDR3, the DNA is TGTGCCAGCAGTTTGGACGGGGGAGATACGCAGTATTTT.

The rearrangement joins TRBV9 to TRBJ2-7; TRBD1 matches at 9 bases. Germline V CDR1 and CDR2: SGDLS, YYNGEE. CDR3 length: 15 residues. With V trimmed by 4 bases and J by 4 bases, 9 bases remained unmatched. DNA of the CDR3: TGTGCCAGCAGCCCCCGGACAGGGGACGGGTACGAGCAGTACTTC. The encoded protein is CASSPRTGDGYEQYF. Combining the CDR3 with reference TRBV9 and TRBJ2-7 gives the whole variable domain DSGVTQTPKHLITATGQRVTLRCSPRSGDLSVYWYQQSLDQGLQFLIQYYNGEERAKGNILERFSAQQFPDLHSELNLSSLELGDSALYFCASSPRTGDGYEQYFGPGTRLTVT.

The chain recombines TRBV6-6 with TRBJ2-2; D remains unclear. CDR1 and CDR2 (germline): MNHNY, SVGAGI (reference sequence). Trimming stripped 0 bases from V and 2 bases from J, with 7 bases between. The length of the CDR3 is 15 residues. In DNA form, the CDR3 reads TGTGCCAGCAGTTACTCGGCAGTTAACACCGGGGAGCTGTTTTTT. Its protein product is CASSYSAVNTGELFF.

This chain connects TRBV30 to TRBJ1-2; maybe TRBD1 (5 bases). The germline CDR1 and CDR2 sequences are GTSNPN and SVGIG (reference sequence). CDR3 length: 13 residues. V lost 5 bases and J lost 8, with 18 bases in between. CDR3 sequence reads: CAWGGLAAEGYTF. The CDR3 bases are TGTGCCTGGGGGGGTTTGGCGGCTGAGGGCTACACCTTC.

This clone was seen more than once but under ten times. CDR3 protein: CASSMTNFDEQFF. CDR3 sequence (DNA): TGTGCCAGCAGCATGACAAATTTCGATGAGCAGTTCTTC. This chain uses TRBV5-4 with TRBJ2-1; D unresolved. Trimming took 4 bases from V and 8 from J, leaving 13 bases between them. The germline V gene has CDR1 SGHNT and CDR2 YYREEE (reference sequence). This CDR3 comprises 13 residues.

The chain combines TRBV5-1 with TRBJ2-3, with 7 bases fitting TRBD1. The CDR3 has 14 amino acids. The germline V gene encodes CDR1 SGHRS and CDR2 YFSETQ. J lost 6 bases, V lost 3 bases, and 7 bases had no gene match. CDR3 nucleotides: TGCGCCAGCAGCTCCGGGACAGATGGGGATACGCAGTATTTT. Translating it yields CASSSGTDGDTQYF.

The rearrangement links TRBV19 to TRBJ1-5; unclear D gene. Germline CDR1 and CDR2: LNHDA and SQIVND (reference sequence). This CDR3 region has 11 residues. Trimming stripped 5 bases from V and 9 bases from J, with 8 bases between. CDR3 sequence: CASSAEGPQHF. As DNA, the CDR3 is TGTGCCAGTAGTGCCGAAGGGCCCCAGCATTTT.

The chain combines TRBV11-3 with TRBJ2-1, with D tentatively TRBD2 (6 bases). This CDR3 is built from 14 residues. CDR1 and CDR2 from the germline V gene are SGHNT and YENEEA. Trimming pared 3 bases from V and 3 bases from J, leaving 9 bases between. This CDR3 is CASSFGGNYNEQFF. CDR3 nucleotides: TGTGCCAGCAGCTTCGGAGGGAACTACAATGAGCAGTTCTTC. Variable domain in full (rest from reference TRBV11-3 and TRBJ2-1): EAGVVQSPRYKIIEKKQPVAFWCNPISGHNTLYWYLQNLGQGPELLIRYENEEAVDDSQLPKDRFSAERLKGVDSTLKIQPAELGDSAVYLCASSFGGNYNEQFFGPGTRLTVL.

V and J are TRBV5-4 and TRBJ1-1; TRBD1 matches at 9 bases. V was pared by 5 bases and J by 3 bases, with 5 bases of the junction left unmatched. CDR1 is SGHNT and CDR2 is YYREEE in the germline V gene (reference sequence). The CDR3 has 14 residues. CDR3 sequence reads: CASRIGQGYTEAFF. The CDR3 DNA reads as TGTGCCAGCAGGATCGGACAGGGGTACACTGAAGCTTTCTTT.